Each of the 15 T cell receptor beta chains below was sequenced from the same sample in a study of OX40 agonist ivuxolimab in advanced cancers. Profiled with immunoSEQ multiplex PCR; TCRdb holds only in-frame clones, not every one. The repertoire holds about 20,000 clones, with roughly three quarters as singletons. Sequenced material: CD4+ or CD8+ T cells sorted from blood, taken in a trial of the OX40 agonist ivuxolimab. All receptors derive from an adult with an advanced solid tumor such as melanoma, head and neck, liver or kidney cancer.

CDR3: CASSLSGLVFYEQYF. The CDR3 DNA reads as TGTGCCAGCAGTCTGAGTGGACTAGTCTTCTACGAGCAGTACTTC. This sequence joins TRBV5-6 and TRBJ2-7; 7 nucleotides align to TRBD2. The CDR3 has 15 residues. Trimming cost V 5 bases and J 3 bases; bases outside gene matches: 11. Germline V lookup: CDR1 SGHDT, CDR2 YYEEEE.

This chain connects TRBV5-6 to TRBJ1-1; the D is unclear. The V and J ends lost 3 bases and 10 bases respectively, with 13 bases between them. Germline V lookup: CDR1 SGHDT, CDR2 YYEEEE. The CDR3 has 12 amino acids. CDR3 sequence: CASSSTRAAAFF. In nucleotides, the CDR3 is TGTGCCAGCAGCTCGACAAGGGCTGCAGCTTTCTTT.

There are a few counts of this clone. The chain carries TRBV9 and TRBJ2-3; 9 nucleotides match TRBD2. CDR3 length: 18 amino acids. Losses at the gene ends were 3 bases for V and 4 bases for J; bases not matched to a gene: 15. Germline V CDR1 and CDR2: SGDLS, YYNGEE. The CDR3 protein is CASSARGERGAHADTQYF. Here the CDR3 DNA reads TGTGCCAGCAGCGCCCGGGGAGAGCGGGGGGCCCACGCAGATACGCAGTATTTT.

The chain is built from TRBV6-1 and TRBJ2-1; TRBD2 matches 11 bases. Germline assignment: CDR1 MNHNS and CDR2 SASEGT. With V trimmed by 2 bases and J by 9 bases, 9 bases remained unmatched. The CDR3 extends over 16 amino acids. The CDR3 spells CASSEWLAGGSSEQFF. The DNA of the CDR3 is TGTGCCAGCAGTGAATGGCTAGCGGGGGGTTCATCTGAGCAGTTCTTC.

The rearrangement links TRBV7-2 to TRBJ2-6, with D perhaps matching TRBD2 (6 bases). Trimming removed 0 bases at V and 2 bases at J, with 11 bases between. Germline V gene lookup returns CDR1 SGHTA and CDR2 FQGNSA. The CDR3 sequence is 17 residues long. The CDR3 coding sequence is TGTGCCAGCAGCTTAGCGGAAGGGAGGACTGGGGCCAACGTCCTGACTTTC. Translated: CASSLAEGRTGANVLTF. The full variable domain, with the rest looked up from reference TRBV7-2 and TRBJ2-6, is GAGVSQSPSNKVTEKGKDVELRCDPISGHTALYWYRQSLGQGLEFLIYFQGNSAPDKSGLPSDRFSAERTGGSVSTLTIQRTQQEDSAVYLCASSLAEGRTGANVLTFGAGSRLTVL.

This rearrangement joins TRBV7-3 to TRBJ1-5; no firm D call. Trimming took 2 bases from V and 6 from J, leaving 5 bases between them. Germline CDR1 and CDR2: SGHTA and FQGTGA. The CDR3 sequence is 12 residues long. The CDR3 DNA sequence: TGTGCCAGCAGCTTAGCGCCTCAGCCCCAGCATTTT. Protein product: CASSLAPQPQHF.

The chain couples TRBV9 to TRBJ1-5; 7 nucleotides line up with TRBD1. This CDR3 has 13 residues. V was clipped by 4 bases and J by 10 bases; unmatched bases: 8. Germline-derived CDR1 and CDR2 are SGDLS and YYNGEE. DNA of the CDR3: TGTGCCAGCAGCCCATTCGACAGGGATCCCCAGCATTTT. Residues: CASSPFDRDPQHF.

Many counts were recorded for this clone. CDR3: CASSFRGHNSPLHF. CDR3 in DNA: TGTGCCAGCAGCTTCAGGGGGCATAATTCACCCCTCCACTTT. This chain uses TRBV11-3 with TRBJ1-6; TRBD1 agrees at 8 bases. The CDR3 runs 14 residues. With 3 bases clipped from V and 5 bases from J, the junction kept 0 bases outside the gene matches. Germline V gene lookup returns CDR1 SGHNT and CDR2 YENEEA. Supplemented by reference TRBV11-3 and TRBJ1-6, the full variable domain reads EAGVVQSPRYKIIEKKQPVAFWCNPISGHNTLYWYLQNLGQGPELLIRYENEEAVDDSQLPKDRFSAERLKGVDSTLKIQPAELGDSAVYLCASSFRGHNSPLHFGNGTRLTVT.

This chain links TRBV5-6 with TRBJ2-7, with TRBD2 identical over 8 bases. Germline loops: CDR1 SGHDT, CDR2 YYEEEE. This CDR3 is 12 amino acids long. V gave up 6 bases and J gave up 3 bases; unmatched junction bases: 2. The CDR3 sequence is CASKSGGYEQYF. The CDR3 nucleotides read TGTGCCAGCAAGAGCGGGGGCTACGAGCAGTACTTC.

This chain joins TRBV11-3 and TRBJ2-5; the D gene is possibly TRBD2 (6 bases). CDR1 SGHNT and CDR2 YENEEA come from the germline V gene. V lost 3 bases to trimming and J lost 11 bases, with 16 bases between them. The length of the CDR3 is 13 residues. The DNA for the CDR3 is TGTGCCAGCAGCTTCCCGAAACTACGGGAGCAGTACTTC. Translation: CASSFPKLREQYF. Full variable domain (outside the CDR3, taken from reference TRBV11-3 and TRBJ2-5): EAGVVQSPRYKIIEKKQPVAFWCNPISGHNTLYWYLQNLGQGPELLIRYENEEAVDDSQLPKDRFSAERLKGVDSTLKIQPAELGDSAVYLCASSFPKLREQYFGPGTRLLVL.

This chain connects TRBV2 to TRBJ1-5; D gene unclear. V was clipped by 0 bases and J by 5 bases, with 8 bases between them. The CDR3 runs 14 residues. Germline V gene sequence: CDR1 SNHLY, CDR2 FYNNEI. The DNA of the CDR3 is TGTGCCAGCAGTGAAGCGGGCCAGTATCAGCCCCAGCATTTT. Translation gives CASSEAGQYQPQHF.

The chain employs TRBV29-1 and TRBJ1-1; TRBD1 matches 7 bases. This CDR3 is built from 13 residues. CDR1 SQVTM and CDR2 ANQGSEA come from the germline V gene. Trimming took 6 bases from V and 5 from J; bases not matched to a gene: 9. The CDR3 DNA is TGCAGCGTGGCCGCAGGGGGGATGACTGAAGCTTTCTTT. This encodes CSVAAGGMTEAFF.

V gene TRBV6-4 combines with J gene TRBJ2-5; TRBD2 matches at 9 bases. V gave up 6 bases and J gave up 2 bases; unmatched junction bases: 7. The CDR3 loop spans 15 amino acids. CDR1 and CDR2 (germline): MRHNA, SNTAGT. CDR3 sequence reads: CASSRDSGGQETQYF. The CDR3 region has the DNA TGTGCCAGCAGCCGGGACAGCGGGGGGCAAGAGACCCAGTACTTC.

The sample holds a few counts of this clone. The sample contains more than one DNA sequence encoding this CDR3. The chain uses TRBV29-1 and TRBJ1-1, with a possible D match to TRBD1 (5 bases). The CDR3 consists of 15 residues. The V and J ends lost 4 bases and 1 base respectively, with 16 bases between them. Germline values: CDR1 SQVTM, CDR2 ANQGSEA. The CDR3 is CSVVPYPGKNTEAFF. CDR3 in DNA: TGCAGCGTTGTCCCGTACCCAGGGAAGAACACTGAAGCTTTCTTT.

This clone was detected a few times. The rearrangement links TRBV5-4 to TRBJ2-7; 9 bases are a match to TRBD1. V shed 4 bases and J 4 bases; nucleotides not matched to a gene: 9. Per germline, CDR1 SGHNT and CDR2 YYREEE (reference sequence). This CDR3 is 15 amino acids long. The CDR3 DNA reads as TGTGCCAGCAGCGGAACCGGGACAGGGATTTACGAGCAGTACTTC. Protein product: CASSGTGTGIYEQYF.